The next 18 T cell receptor beta chains were all read from a single sample in a study of blood T cell repertoires in COVID-19. Profiled with immunoSEQ multiplex PCR; TCRdb holds only in-frame clones, not every one. The table shows 350,000 to 450,000 clones, with 89% occurring only once. The specimen was peripheral blood. These receptors all come from a man aged 35 to 55 with acute or convalescent COVID-19.

V is TRBV19 and J is TRBJ2-7; 9 nucleotides line up with TRBD1. This CDR3 is 11 amino acids long. The junction had 3 bases not matched to a gene; V was cut back by 3 bases and J by 12 bases. Germline values: CDR1 LNHDA, CDR2 SQIVND (reference sequence). The CDR3 bases are TGTGCCAGTAGTATGGGACAGGGCACGTACTTC. Translated: CASSMGQGTYF.

J is TRBJ1-5 and V is TRBV21-1; the DNA was not used to check the table's D call, TRBD1. TRBV21-1 is classified as a pseudogene. The CDR3 spans 12 residues. The CDR3 loop reads CATETEDQPQHF. The CDR3 nucleotides are TGTGCCACCGAGACAGAAGATCAGCCCCAGCATTTT.

The chain is built from TRBV27 and TRBJ1-1; 8 bases match TRBD1. The germline CDR1 and CDR2 sequences are MNHEY and SMNVEV (reference sequence). The CDR3 has 13 residues. V shed 9 bases, J shed 1 base, and the junction held 4 bases outside the gene matches. The CDR3 here is CASQGAGNTEAFF. The CDR3 coding sequence is TGTGCCAGTCAGGGGGCGGGGAACACTGAAGCTTTCTTT.

This clone was recorded only once. Here the CDR3 reads CASSKYGGAVVTEAFF. CDR3 nucleotides: TGTGCCAGCAGCAAATATGGGGGCGCGGTTGTAACTGAAGCTTTCTTT. The rearrangement uses TRBV21-1 and TRBJ1-1; TRBD1 is taken as the D call from the table, unchecked against the DNA. TRBV21-1 is recorded as a pseudogene. This CDR3 has 16 residues.

The V call is TRBV25-1, the J call TRBJ2-1; TRBD1 aligns across 8 bases. The junction had 5 bases not matched to a gene; V was cut back by 7 bases and J by 3 bases. Per the germline V gene, CDR1 is MGHDK and CDR2 is SYGVNS. The CDR3 has 14 amino acids. CDR3 DNA sequence: TGTGCCAGCACAGGGGACAGGATCTACAATGAGCAGTTCTTC. As protein: CASTGDRIYNEQFF.

The J gene is TRBJ1-5, the V gene TRBV7-8; possible D gene TRBD1, 6 bases. V lost 5 bases, J lost 0 bases, and 11 bases lay in between. The CDR3 contains 15 residues. Germline V gene sequence: CDR1 SGHVS, CDR2 FQNEAQ. The CDR3: CASSGQSYSNQPQHF. The CDR3 nucleotides are TGTGCCAGCAGCGGACAGAGTTATAGCAATCAGCCCCAGCATTTT.

V usage is TRBV11-3 and J usage is TRBJ2-3; perhaps TRBD2 as D (5 bases). Trimming pared 4 bases from V and 2 bases from J, leaving 10 bases between. This CDR3 spans 14 amino acids. Germline V gene sequence: CDR1 SGHNT, CDR2 YENEEA. CDR3 sequence: CASSSDSDTDTQYF. The CDR3 region has the DNA TGTGCCAGCAGCTCGGACTCCGACACAGATACGCAGTATTTT.

The chain recombines TRBV10-1 with TRBJ1-1; 8 bases match TRBD1. The CDR3 has 14 amino acids. Germline V gene sequence: CDR1 WNHNN, CDR2 SYGVQD (reference sequence). V lost 3 bases, J lost 3 bases, and 3 bases stayed unmatched. CDR3 region: CASSESDRDTEAFF. The CDR3 DNA is TGCGCCAGCAGTGAATCGGACAGGGACACTGAAGCTTTCTTT.

The chain employs TRBV15 and TRBJ2-6; TRBD1 aligns across 8 bases. In germline, CDR1 is LNHNV, CDR2 YYDKDF (reference sequence). The junction had 0 bases not matched to a gene; V was cut back by 3 bases and J by 2 bases. The CDR3 has 15 residues. The CDR3 spells CATSRDRAGANVLTF. CDR3 coding DNA: TGTGCCACCAGCAGGGACAGGGCTGGGGCCAACGTCCTGACTTTC.

The rearrangement joins TRBV18 to TRBJ1-4, with unresolved D. Trimming pared 2 bases from V and 0 bases from J, leaving 10 bases between. Per the germline V gene, CDR1 is KGHSH and CDR2 is LQKENI. The CDR3 spans 16 residues. DNA of the CDR3: TGTGCCAGCTCACCAGGAGGCGGGGCAACTAATGAAAAACTGTTTTTT. Its translation is CASSPGGGATNEKLFF. Looking up the rest from reference TRBV18 and TRBJ1-4 gives the full variable domain: NAGVMQNPRHLVRRRGQEARLRCSPMKGHSHVYWYRQLPEEGLKFMVYLQKENIIDESGMPKERFSAEFPKEGPSILRIQQVVRGDSAAYFCASSPGGGATNEKLFFGSGTQLSVL.

The chain combines TRBV13 with TRBJ2-3, with TRBD1 matching 9 bases. There are 14 residues in the CDR3. Trimming at V came to 5 bases and at J to 4 bases, leaving 4 bases not matched to a gene. In germline, CDR1 is PRHDT, CDR2 FYEKMQ (reference sequence). The CDR3 DNA sequence: TGTGCCAGCAGCCGGGACAGGGTCGCAGATACGCAGTATTTT. Its translation: CASSRDRVADTQYF.

The chain combines TRBV6-5 with TRBJ1-1; 11 positions match TRBD1. The CDR3 has 15 amino acids. Germline V gene sequence: CDR1 MNHEY, CDR2 SVGAGI. The V and J ends lost 6 bases and 4 bases, in that order; junction bases with no gene match: 7. CDR3 region: CASSWDGTGGTEAFF. As DNA, the CDR3 is TGTGCCAGCAGCTGGGACGGGACAGGGGGCACTGAAGCTTTCTTT.

This chain's CDR3 is CASSPRLDPSYGYTF. CDR3 coding DNA: TGTGCCAGCAGCCCCCGGCTAGATCCCTCCTATGGCTACACCTTC. The chain joins TRBV7-9 to TRBJ1-2, with D unresolved. Germline loops: CDR1 SEHNR, CDR2 FQNEAQ (reference sequence). The CDR3 is 15 amino acids. V lost 5 bases, J lost 4 bases, and 17 bases lay in between.

The chain recombines TRBV15 with TRBJ1-1; tentatively, D is TRBD1 (5 bases). CDR1 is LNHNV and CDR2 is YYDKDF in the germline V gene (reference sequence). The germline V and J ends were trimmed by 1 base and 7 bases, with 10 bases remaining between them. This CDR3 spans 13 amino acids. In DNA, the CDR3 is TGTGCCACCAGCAGAGTAAGGGGCGGTGAAGCTTTCTTT. It codes for CATSRVRGGEAFF.

V and J are TRBV28 and TRBJ2-2, with TRBD1 matching 7 bases. Losses at the gene ends were 5 bases for V and 4 bases for J; bases not matched to a gene: 10. The CDR3 extends over 16 amino acids. Germline CDR1 is MDHEN and CDR2 is SYDVKM. The CDR3 DNA sequence: TGTGCCAGCAGTCTCCCCGGGACAGCCACCACCGGGGAGCTGTTTTTT. Translated, it gives CASSLPGTATTGELFF.

The rearrangement links TRBV7-3 to TRBJ2-5; the match to TRBD1 covers 8 bases. Germline V lookup: CDR1 SGHTA, CDR2 FQGTGA. The CDR3 length is 14 residues. J lost 6 bases, V lost 5 bases, and 8 bases had no gene match. The CDR3 sequence is CASSPRTGLKTQYF. The CDR3 DNA reads as TGTGCCAGCAGCCCCCGGACAGGGTTAAAGACCCAGTACTTC.

The gene calls are TRBV28 and TRBJ1-2, with 7 bases fitting TRBD1. The germline V gene has CDR1 MDHEN and CDR2 SYDVKM. The CDR3 has 15 residues. With 5 bases clipped from V and 3 bases from J, the junction kept 9 bases outside the gene matches. The DNA for the CDR3 is TGTGCCAGCAGTGCCCGGGACAGTCATTACTATGGCTACACCTTC. Residues: CASSARDSHYYGYTF.

The J gene is TRBJ1-2, the V gene TRBV7-3; a possible D gene is TRBD1 (5 bases). Germline CDR1 and CDR2: SGHTA and FQGTGA. The V gene lost 5 bases and the J gene lost 0 bases, with 19 bases spanning the gap. There are 17 residues in the CDR3. Here the CDR3 DNA reads TGTGCCAGCAGCCTAGTAGTCGGGGGAACAGCTAACTATGGCTACACCTTC. It codes for CASSLVVGGTANYGYTF.